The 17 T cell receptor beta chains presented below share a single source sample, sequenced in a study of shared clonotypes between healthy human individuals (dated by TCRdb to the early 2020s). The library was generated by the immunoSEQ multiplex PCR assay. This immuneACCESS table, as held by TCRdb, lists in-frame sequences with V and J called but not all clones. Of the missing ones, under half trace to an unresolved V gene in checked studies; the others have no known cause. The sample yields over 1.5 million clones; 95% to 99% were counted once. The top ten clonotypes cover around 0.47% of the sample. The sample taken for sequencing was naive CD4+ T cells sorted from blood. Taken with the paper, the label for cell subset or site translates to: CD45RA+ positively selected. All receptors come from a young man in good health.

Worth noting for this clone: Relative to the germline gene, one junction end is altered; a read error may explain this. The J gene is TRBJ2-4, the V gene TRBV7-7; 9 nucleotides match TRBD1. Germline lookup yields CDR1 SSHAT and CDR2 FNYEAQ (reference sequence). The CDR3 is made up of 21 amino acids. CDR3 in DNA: TGTGCTAGCAGCTTAGCTCCCGGGACAGGGAAGACACGGTTAGCCAAAAACATTCAGTACTTC. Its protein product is CASSLAPGTGKTRLAKNIQYF. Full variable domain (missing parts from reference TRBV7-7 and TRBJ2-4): GAGVSQSPRYKVTKRGQDVTLRCDPISSHATLYWYQQALGQGPEFLTYFNYEAQPDKSGLPSDRFSAERPEGSISTLTIQRTEQRDSAMYRCASSLAPGTGKTRLAKNIQYFGAGTRLSVL.

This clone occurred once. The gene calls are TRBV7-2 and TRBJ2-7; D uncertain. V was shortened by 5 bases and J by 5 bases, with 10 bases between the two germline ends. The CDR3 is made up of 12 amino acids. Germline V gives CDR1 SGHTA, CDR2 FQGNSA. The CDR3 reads CASSRYADEQYF. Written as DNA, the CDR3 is TGTGCCAGCAGCCGATATGCGGACGAGCAGTACTTC.

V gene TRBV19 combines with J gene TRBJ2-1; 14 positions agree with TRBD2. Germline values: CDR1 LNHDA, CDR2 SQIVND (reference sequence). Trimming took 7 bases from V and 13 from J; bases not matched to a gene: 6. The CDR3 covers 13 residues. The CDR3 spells CASNQGLAGVQFF. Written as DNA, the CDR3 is TGTGCCAGTAACCAGGGACTAGCGGGAGTTCAGTTCTTC.

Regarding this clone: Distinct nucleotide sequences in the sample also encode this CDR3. For the CDR3, the DNA is TGTGCCAGCAGCGCACGAACAGGGACGGATACGCAGTATTTT. It translates to CASSARTGTDTQYF. The chain couples TRBV9 to TRBJ2-3; D may be TRBD1 (6 bases). Germline-derived CDR1 and CDR2 are SGDLS and YYNGEE. V lost 3 bases to trimming and J lost 6 bases, with 14 bases between them. CDR3 size: 14 residues.

CDR3 DNA sequence: TGCGCCAGCAGCCAAGATCTGACTAGCGGGATTCGGTTAGCCAAAAACATTCAGTACTTC. It yields the protein CASSQDLTSGIRLAKNIQYF. The gene calls are TRBV4-1 and TRBJ2-4, with 11 bases fitting TRBD2. V lost 0 bases and J lost 0; bases outside the gene matches: 10. The CDR3 spans 20 residues. The V gene's germline CDR1 is MGHRA and CDR2 YSYEKL.

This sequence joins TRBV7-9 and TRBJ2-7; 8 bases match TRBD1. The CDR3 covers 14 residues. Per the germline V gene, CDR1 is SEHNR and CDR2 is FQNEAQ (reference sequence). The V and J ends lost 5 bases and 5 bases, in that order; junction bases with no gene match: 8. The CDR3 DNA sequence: TGTGCCAGCAGCATGATGGGACAGGTCAACGAGCAGTACTTC. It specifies CASSMMGQVNEQYF.

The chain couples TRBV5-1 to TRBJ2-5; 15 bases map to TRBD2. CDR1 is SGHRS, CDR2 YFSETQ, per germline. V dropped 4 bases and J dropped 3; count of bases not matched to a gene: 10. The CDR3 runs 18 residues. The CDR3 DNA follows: TGCGCCAGCAGCGAACCGGGACTAGCGGGAGGACTAAAAGAGACCCAGTACTTC. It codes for CASSEPGLAGGLKETQYF.

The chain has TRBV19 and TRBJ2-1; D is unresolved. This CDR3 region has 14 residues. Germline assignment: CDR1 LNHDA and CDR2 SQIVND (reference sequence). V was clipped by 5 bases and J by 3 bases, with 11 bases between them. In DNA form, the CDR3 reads TGTGCCAGTAGTCTCACGACGTACTACAATGAGCAGTTCTTC. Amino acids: CASSLTTYYNEQFF. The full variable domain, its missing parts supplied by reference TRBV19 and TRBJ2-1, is DGGITQSPKYLFRKEGQNVTLSCEQNLNHDAMYWYRQDPGQGLRLIYYSQIVNDFQKGDIAEGYSVSREKKESFPLTVTSAQKNPTAFYLCASSLTTYYNEQFFGPGTRLTVL.

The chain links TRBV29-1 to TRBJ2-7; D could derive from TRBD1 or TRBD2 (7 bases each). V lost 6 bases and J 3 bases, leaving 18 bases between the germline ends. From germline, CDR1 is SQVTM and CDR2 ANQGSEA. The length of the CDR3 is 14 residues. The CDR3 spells CSVGRGLADYEQYF. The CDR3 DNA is TGCAGCGTGGGTAGGGGGCTAGCGGACTACGAGCAGTACTTC.

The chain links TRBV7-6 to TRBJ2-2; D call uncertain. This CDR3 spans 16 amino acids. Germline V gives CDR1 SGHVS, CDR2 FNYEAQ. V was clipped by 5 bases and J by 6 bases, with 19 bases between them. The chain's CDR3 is CASSLLVGKGAGELFF. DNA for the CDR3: TGTGCCAGCAGCCTACTGGTCGGTAAGGGTGCCGGGGAGCTGTTTTTT.

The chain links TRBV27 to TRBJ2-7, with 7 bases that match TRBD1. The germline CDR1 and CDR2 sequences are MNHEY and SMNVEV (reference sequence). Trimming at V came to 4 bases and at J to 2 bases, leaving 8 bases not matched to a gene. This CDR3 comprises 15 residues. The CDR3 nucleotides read TGTGCCAGCAGTTATATTGGGACAGTTACCTACGAGCAGTACTTC. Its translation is CASSYIGTVTYEQYF.

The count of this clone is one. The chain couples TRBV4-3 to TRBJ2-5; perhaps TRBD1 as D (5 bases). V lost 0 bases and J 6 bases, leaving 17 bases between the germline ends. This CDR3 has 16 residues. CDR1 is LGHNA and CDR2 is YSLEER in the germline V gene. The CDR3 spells CASSQDLLRAGKTQYF. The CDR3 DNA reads TGCGCCAGCAGCCAAGACTTATTACGAGCAGGGAAGACCCAGTACTTC.

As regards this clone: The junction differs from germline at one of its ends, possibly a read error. The chain's CDR3 is CASSLILGQAKYF. The CDR3 bases are TGTGCCAGCAGCCTGATATTAGGGCAGGCCAAATATTTT. This chain connects TRBV7-2 to TRBJ1-4, with D hard to call. This CDR3 has 13 residues. Germline CDR1 is SGHTA and CDR2 is FQGNSA. Supplemented by reference TRBV7-2 and TRBJ1-4, the full variable domain reads GAGVSQSPSNKVTEKGKDVELRCDPISGHTALYWYRQSLGQGLEFLIYFQGNSAPDKSGLPSDRFSAERTGGSVSTLTIQRTQQEDSAVYLCASSLILGQAKYFGSGTQLSVL.

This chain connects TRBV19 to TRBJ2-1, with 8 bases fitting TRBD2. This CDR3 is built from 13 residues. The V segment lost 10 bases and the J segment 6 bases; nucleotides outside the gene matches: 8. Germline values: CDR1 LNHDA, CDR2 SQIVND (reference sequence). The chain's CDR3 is CATGAGGLNEQFF. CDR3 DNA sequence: TGTGCCACAGGGGCGGGAGGACTCAATGAGCAGTTCTTC.

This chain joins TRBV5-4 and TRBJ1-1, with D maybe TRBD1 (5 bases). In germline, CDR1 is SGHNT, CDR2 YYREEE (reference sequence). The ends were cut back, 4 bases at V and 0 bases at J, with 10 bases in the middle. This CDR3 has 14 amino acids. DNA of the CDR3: TGTGCCAGCAGCCCCGGGACGGTGAACACTGAAGCTTTCTTT. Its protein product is CASSPGTVNTEAFF.

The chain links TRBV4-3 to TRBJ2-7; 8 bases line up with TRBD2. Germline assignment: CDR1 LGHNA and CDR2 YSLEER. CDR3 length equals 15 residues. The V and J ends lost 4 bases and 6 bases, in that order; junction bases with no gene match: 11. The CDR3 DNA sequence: TGCGCCAGCAGCCCCCGTGGTAGCGGGGAGGGCGAGCAGTACTTC. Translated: CASSPRGSGEGEQYF.

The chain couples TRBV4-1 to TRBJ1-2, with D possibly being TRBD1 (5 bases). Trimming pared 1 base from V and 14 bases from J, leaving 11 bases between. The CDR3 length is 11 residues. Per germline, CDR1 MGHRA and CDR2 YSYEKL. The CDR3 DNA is TGCGCCAGCAGCCAAGCAGGGTTTTGGACCTTC. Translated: CASSQAGFWTF.